Each of the 24 T cell receptor beta chains below was sequenced from the same sample in a study of Japanese encephalitis immunity and Zika vaccine responses. For 5 to 6 days, PBMCs labeled with CFSE were cultured with peptide pools at roughly 1 ug/mL each. The sort collected unfixed, live, CD56-CD19-CD16-CD3+CD4+ CFSE-low proliferating CD4 T cells. In TCRdb, the 5' RACE reads were re-called with MiXCR into one record per CDR3 protein. The sample has approximately 430 distinct CDR3 sequences, less than 15% seen once; the top ten hold less than 35%. Sequences were derived from antigen-activated CD4+ T cells from blood, cultured, sampled during a Zika inactivated vaccine study. The receptor source for this set is an adult man who received an inactivated Zika virus vaccine.

In this sample, this clonotype is hyperexpanded (1% or more). The DNA of the CDR3 is TGCGCCAGCAGCTCTCGGTGGGGCGGGGGGCATCCCACAGATACGCAGTATTTT. Its translation is CASSSRWGGGHPTDTQYF. The rearrangement links TRBV4-3 to TRBJ2-3; 8 bases align to TRBD2. There are 18 residues in the CDR3. V was clipped by 5 bases and J by 2 bases; unmatched bases: 15. Germline V gene sequence: CDR1 LGHNA, CDR2 YSLEER.

Sample share makes this clonotype large. The chain uses TRBV7-2 and TRBJ2-5, with TRBD2 identical over 9 bases. This CDR3 region has 15 residues. Germline trimming cut 1 base from V and 10 bases from J; bases unmatched to any gene: 10. From germline, CDR1 is SGHTA and CDR2 FQGNSA. The chain's CDR3 is CASSLDSGGLGGQYF. CDR3 coding DNA: TGTGCCAGCAGCTTAGACAGCGGGGGGCTGGGAGGCCAGTACTTC.

This clonotype rates as large. The chain recombines TRBV7-2 with TRBJ2-2; the match to TRBD2 covers 12 bases. This CDR3 contains 16 residues. V lost 3 bases, J lost 7 bases, and 6 bases stayed unmatched. CDR1 is SGHTA and CDR2 is FQGNSA in the germline V gene. DNA of the CDR3: TGTGCCAGCAGCTTGTCTAGCGGGGGGGCAAACGGGGAGCTGTTTTTT. Translated, it gives CASSLSSGGANGELFF.

This clonotype is classed as large. V and J are TRBV20-1 and TRBJ1-6, with D unresolved. V was trimmed by 5 bases and J by 6 bases, leaving 14 bases between them. This CDR3 spans 14 amino acids. The V gene's germline CDR1 is DFQATT and CDR2 SNEGSKA (reference sequence). The CDR3 DNA reads as TGCAGTGCTCCCCTACAGATCCCTAATTCACCCCTCCACTTT. This gives the protein CSAPLQIPNSPLHF.

This clonotype rates as medium-sized. The genes are TRBV2 and TRBJ2-2; D may match TRBD1 or TRBD2 (7 bases each). This CDR3 spans 16 amino acids. From germline, CDR1 is SNHLY and CDR2 FYNNEI. Trimming removed 4 bases from V and 0 bases from J, with 12 bases in between. In DNA form, the CDR3 reads TGTGCCAGCAGTGTCGCAGGGGGGGCGAACACCGGGGAGCTGTTTTTT. Translated: CASSVAGGANTGELFF.

This clonotype is judged large. The V and J genes are TRBV28 and TRBJ2-5; D unclear. Germline-derived CDR1 and CDR2 are MDHEN and SYDVKM. V gave up 9 bases and J gave up 4 bases, with 18 bases separating them. CDR3 length: 14 residues. The CDR3 nucleotides read TGTGCCAGGGGCGACGAGACCGGTGGAGAGACCCAGTACTTC. This encodes CARGDETGGETQYF.

This clonotype is large in the sample. This rearrangement joins TRBV11-2 to TRBJ1-6; D uncertain. Deletions cut 1 base from V and 11 bases from J, with 9 bases between. CDR1 and CDR2 from the germline V gene are SGHAT and FQNNGV. The CDR3 contains 13 residues. CDR3 loop: CASSLGGFPPLHF. The CDR3 nucleotides read TGTGCCAGCAGCTTAGGGGGTTTCCCACCCCTCCACTTT.

This clonotype ranks as medium-sized (0.01 to 0.1%). This chain joins TRBV4-3 and TRBJ2-7; tentative D call: TRBD2 (7 bases). The CDR3 is 15 amino acids. Trimming left V 1 base short and J 3 bases short, with 13 bases between. The V gene's germline CDR1 is LGHNA and CDR2 YSLEER. CDR3 sequence reads: CASSQVGGDSYEQYF. The CDR3 DNA sequence: TGCGCCAGCAGCCAAGTAGGGGGGGATAGCTACGAGCAGTACTTC.

By share of the sample, this clonotype is large (0.1 to 1%). The chain couples TRBV6-2 or TRBV6-3 to TRBJ2-3, with D hard to call. The length of the CDR3 is 15 residues. Trimming pared 2 bases from V and 3 bases from J, leaving 12 bases between. CDR1 is MNHEY and CDR2 is SVGEGT in the germline V gene. The CDR3 sequence: CASSYRQERTDTQYF. As DNA, the CDR3 is TGTGCCAGCAGTTACCGGCAGGAGAGGACAGATACGCAGTATTTT.

This clonotype ranks as large. The chain is built from TRBV2 and TRBJ2-5; no definite D call. Germline values: CDR1 SNHLY, CDR2 FYNNEI. The CDR3 extends over 12 amino acids. V lost 4 bases and J 1 base, leaving 4 bases between the germline ends. In DNA form, the CDR3 reads TGTGCCAGCAGTGTATTCCAAGAGACCCAGTACTTC. Translated, it gives CASSVFQETQYF.

This clonotype was seen more than once but under ten times. The chain has TRBV7-6 and TRBJ2-7, with 10 nucleotides matching TRBD2. With 5 bases clipped from V and 2 bases from J, the junction kept 15 bases outside the gene matches. The CDR3 is made up of 18 amino acids. Per the germline V gene, CDR1 is SGHVS and CDR2 is FNYEAQ. The CDR3 is CASSPSGGLDFSPYEQYF. The CDR3 DNA reads TGTGCCAGCAGCCCTAGCGGGGGCCTCGATTTTTCTCCCTACGAGCAGTACTTC.

Judged by abundance, this clonotype is medium-sized (0.01 to 0.1%). The chain uses TRBV6-5 and TRBJ2-2, with a weak D call TRBD2 (7 bases). Per the germline V gene, CDR1 is MNHEY and CDR2 is SVGAGI. The CDR3 spans 15 residues. Trimming removed 2 bases at V and 6 bases at J, with 13 bases between. The CDR3 DNA is TGTGCCAGCAGTTACGGGGGGGCAATGGCCGGGGAGCTGTTTTTT. Translating it yields CASSYGGAMAGELFF.

By sample share, this clonotype is medium-sized. The rearrangement uses TRBV6-6 and TRBJ1-1; TRBD1 might be the D (6 bases). V was pared by 6 bases and J by 1 base, with 9 bases between. CDR3 size: 13 residues. The germline V gene has CDR1 MNHNY and CDR2 SVGAGI (reference sequence). The DNA of the CDR3 is TGTGCCAGCAGCGAGACAGGGAACACTGAAGCTTTCTTT. Its protein product is CASSETGNTEAFF.

This clonotype is judged medium-sized. The chain employs TRBV6-1 and TRBJ1-5, with a possible D match to TRBD1 (6 bases). V was cut by 2 bases and J by 7 bases, with 18 bases left in between. Per germline, CDR1 MNHNS and CDR2 SASEGT. The CDR3 runs to 16 residues. For the CDR3, the DNA is TGTGCCAGCAGTGAACGGGGACGGGCCGACAGGCAGCCCCAGCATTTT. Translated, it gives CASSERGRADRQPQHF.

The chain is built from TRBV7-6 and TRBJ2-1, with 7 bases lining up with TRBD2. The germline V gene has CDR1 SGHVS and CDR2 FNYEAQ. V gave up 5 bases and J gave up 10 bases; unmatched junction bases: 8. The CDR3 totals 13 residues. As DNA, the CDR3 is TGTGCCAGCAGCATTGCGGGGGTCAGGGAGCAGTTCTTC. Translated, it gives CASSIAGVREQFF.

This clonotype is judged large. The rearrangement uses TRBV28 and TRBJ2-5; D may match TRBD1 or TRBD2 (5 bases each). The germline V and J ends were trimmed by 8 bases and 1 base, with 23 bases remaining between them. The CDR3 has 17 residues. Per the germline V gene, CDR1 is MDHEN and CDR2 is SYDVKM. The CDR3 nucleotides are TGTGCCAGCCGGATCCAATTCGGGACCCACCGCCAAGAGACCCAGTACTTC. This sequence encodes CASRIQFGTHRQETQYF.

Relative to its sample, this clonotype is medium-sized. This chain connects TRBV27 to TRBJ2-5, with D possibly matching TRBD2 (6 bases). Per the germline V gene, CDR1 is MNHEY and CDR2 is SMNVEV (reference sequence). The CDR3 covers 13 residues. Trimming stripped 5 bases from V and 4 bases from J, with 11 bases between. The DNA of the CDR3 is TGTGCCAGCAGTCCCCCGCGGGGAGAGACCCAGTACTTC. It translates to CASSPPRGETQYF.

This clonotype is classed as medium-sized. The chain has TRBV6-2 or TRBV6-3 and TRBJ1-6, with a weak D call TRBD1 (6 bases). Germline V gives CDR1 MNHEY, CDR2 SVGEGT. The V gene lost 7 bases and the J gene lost 9 bases, with 16 bases spanning the gap. The CDR3 runs 14 residues. CDR3 DNA sequence: TGTGCCAGCACCGAAGGGGGATCGGGTTCACCCCTCCACTTT. Its protein is CASTEGGSGSPLHF.

In its sample, this clonotype ranks as medium-sized. This rearrangement joins TRBV4-3 to TRBJ1-2, with TRBD1 as a possible D gene (5 bases). Germline assignment: CDR1 LGHNA and CDR2 YSLEER. This CDR3 contains 16 residues. V shed 0 bases and J shed 0 bases, with 11 bases lying between them. CDR3 in amino acids: CASSQDQGSANYGYTF. CDR3 nucleotide sequence: TGCGCCAGCAGCCAAGATCAGGGTTCAGCTAACTATGGCTACACCTTC.

This clonotype counts as medium-sized. J is TRBJ2-3 and V is TRBV10-1; 7 nucleotides align to TRBD2. CDR3 length: 15 amino acids. The germline V gene has CDR1 WNHNN and CDR2 SYGVQD (reference sequence). J gave up 2 bases and V 5 bases, and 7 bases lay outside the gene matches. CDR3 in DNA: TGCGCCAGCAGTCGAAGGGCGGGGGACACAGATACGCAGTATTTT. Its translation: CASSRRAGDTDTQYF.

This clonotype was counted between two and nine times. The chain recombines TRBV6-2 or TRBV6-3 with TRBJ1-5, with D hard to call. The germline V and J ends were trimmed by 5 bases and 6 bases, with 17 bases remaining between them. This CDR3 is 15 amino acids long. From germline, CDR1 is MNHEY and CDR2 SVGEGT. The CDR3 is CASSPGSVWGQPQHF. In nucleotides, the CDR3 is TGTGCCAGCAGTCCCGGAAGCGTCTGGGGTCAGCCCCAGCATTTT.

This clonotype has a handful of counts. The chain joins TRBV5-1 to TRBJ2-3, with 10 bases that match TRBD1. In germline, CDR1 is SGHRS, CDR2 YFSETQ. With 4 bases clipped from V and 3 bases from J, the junction kept 8 bases outside the gene matches. This CDR3 is 16 amino acids long. CDR3 DNA sequence: TGCGCCAGCAGCCTCATTTGGGGACAGGGGACAGATACGCAGTATTTT. Residues: CASSLIWGQGTDTQYF.

By sample fraction, this clonotype is medium-sized. The CDR3 region is CASSLLGGKGASTEAFF. The CDR3 bases are TGTGCCAGCAGCTTATTGGGGGGGAAGGGGGCGAGCACTGAAGCTTTCTTT. This sequence joins TRBV11-2 and TRBJ1-1, with 7 bases aligning to TRBD1. The CDR3 sequence is 17 residues long. Unmatched junction bases numbered 13, after V lost 2 bases and J lost 4 bases. The V gene's germline CDR1 is SGHAT and CDR2 FQNNGV.

This clonotype is large. The rearrangement links TRBV6-5 to TRBJ2-1; the match to TRBD2 covers 12 bases. The CDR3 loop spans 15 amino acids. The trim removed 7 bases at V and 8 bases at J, leaving 9 bases unmatched. Germline loops: CDR1 MNHEY, CDR2 SVGAGI. This chain's CDR3 is CASTQTSGGSYEQFF. CDR3 DNA sequence: TGTGCCAGCACCCAAACTAGCGGGGGGAGTTATGAGCAGTTCTTC.